What follows is one T cell receptor (beta chain) and its context. Its antigen is as yet unknown. A single base separates this from a much larger clone, so it may be a read error. TCRdb independently ran MiXCR on the 5' RACE reads; one entry per CDR3 protein. The sample has about 120,000 distinct CDR3 sequences; roughly 15% are singletons. The length of the CDR3 is 16 residues. Per the germline V gene, CDR1 is MGHRA and CDR2 is YSYEKL. The data were taken from a study of T-cell memory formation after mild COVID-19. Study background: Across donors, TCR clusters were largely donor specific.

General study results and limits: Contracting clones from day 15 to 85 had balanced CD4/CD8; later expanders favoured CD4+. Detection of some responders pre-infection suggested pre-existing cross-reactive memory T cells participated. Second-wave clones that peaked on day 37 lacked confirmed SARS-CoV-2 specificity.

The source material was PBMCs or a T cell subset sorted from them (not recorded which). The gene calls are TRBV4-1 and TRBJ2-1; TRBD2 matches 12 bases. The receptor was isolated from an adult woman who had mild COVID-19 (a few samples of this study predate the infection). Cell type and time point are not known. In nucleotides, the CDR3 is TGCGCCATCAGCCAAGCTCTAGCGGGGGGGCCTGATGAGCAGTTCTTC. It is translated as CAISQALAGGPDEQFF.